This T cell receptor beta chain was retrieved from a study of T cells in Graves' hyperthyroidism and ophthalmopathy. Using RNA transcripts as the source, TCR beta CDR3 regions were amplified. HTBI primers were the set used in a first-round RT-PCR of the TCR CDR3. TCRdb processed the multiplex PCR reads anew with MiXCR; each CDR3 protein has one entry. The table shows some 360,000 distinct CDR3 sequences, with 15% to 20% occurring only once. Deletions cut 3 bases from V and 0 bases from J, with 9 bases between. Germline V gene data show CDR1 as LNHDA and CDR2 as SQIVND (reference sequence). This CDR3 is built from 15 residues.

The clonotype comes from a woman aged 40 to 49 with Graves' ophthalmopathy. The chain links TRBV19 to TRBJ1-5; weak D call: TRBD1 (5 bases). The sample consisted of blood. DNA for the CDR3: TGTGCCAGTAGTATGGGGCAGCCTAGCAATCAGCCCCAGCATTTT. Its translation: CASSMGQPSNQPQHF. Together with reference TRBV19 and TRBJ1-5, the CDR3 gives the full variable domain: DGGITQSPKYLFRKEGQNVTLSCEQNLNHDAMYWYRQDPGQGLRLIYYSQIVNDFQKGDIAEGYSVSREKKESFPLTVTSAQKNPTAFYLCASSMGQPSNQPQHFGDGTRLSIL.